The 11 T cell receptor beta chains below were found in one sample sequenced in a study of OX40 agonist ivuxolimab in advanced cancers. Assay: immunoSEQ multiplex PCR; the TCRdb copy retains only in-frame clones and omits some. The sample comprises roughly 42,000 clones, approximately 86% of which are singletons, and more than 10% rests with the top ten. The specimen comprised CD4+ or CD8+ T cells sorted from blood, sampled in a trial of the OX40 agonist ivuxolimab. These receptors all stem from an adult with an advanced solid tumor such as melanoma, head and neck, liver or kidney cancer.

This clone was picked up one time. This sequence joins TRBV27 and TRBJ2-2; no reliable D call. CDR1 is MNHEY and CDR2 is SMNVEV in the germline V gene (reference sequence). The CDR3 covers 14 residues. Trimming stripped 11 bases from V and 0 bases from J, with 13 bases between. CDR3 sequence: CAATRSPNTGELFF. The DNA of the CDR3 is TGTGCCGCCACAAGGAGCCCGAACACCGGGGAGCTGTTTTTT.

The V and J genes are TRBV11-2 and TRBJ2-1; D is unclear. CDR1 SGHAT and CDR2 FQNNGV come from the germline V gene. The CDR3 sequence is 13 residues long. V was trimmed by 2 bases and J by 7 bases, leaving 9 bases between them. As DNA, the CDR3 is TGTGCCAGCAGCTTACCCTCGGTAAATGAGCAGTTCTTC. This codes for CASSLPSVNEQFF.

V gene TRBV6-6 combines with J gene TRBJ2-1; no clear D. Per germline, CDR1 MNHNY and CDR2 SVGAGI (reference sequence). The CDR3 is made up of 14 amino acids. Trimming pared 2 bases from V and 8 bases from J, leaving 13 bases between. The CDR3 DNA reads TGTGCCAGCAGTTACCAGACCCGATGGGATGAGCAGTTCTTC. It yields the protein CASSYQTRWDEQFF.

The rearrangement uses TRBV5-8 and TRBJ2-3, with D perhaps TRBD1 or TRBD2 (6 bases each). V was pared by 0 bases and J by 0 bases, with 11 bases between. The CDR3 consists of 16 residues. CDR1 is SGHTS, CDR2 YDEGEE, per germline. This CDR3 is CASSLAGGRSTDTQYF. In DNA form, the CDR3 reads TGTGCCAGCAGCTTGGCCGGGGGCAGGAGCACAGATACGCAGTATTTT.

By share, this clone ranks as medium-sized. CDR3 bases: TGTGCCAGCAGCAATCGGGGTTTTCAAGTTGAGCAGTTCTTC. The encoded protein is CASSNRGFQVEQFF. The chain links TRBV9 to TRBJ2-1; the D gene is possibly TRBD2 (5 bases). Looked up from germline, CDR1 is SGDLS and CDR2 is YYNGEE. CDR3 size: 14 residues. V was cut by 4 bases and J by 9 bases, with 17 bases left in between.

The rearrangement uses TRBV11-2 and TRBJ2-1; 9 bases line up with TRBD1. The V segment lost 4 bases and the J segment 7 bases; nucleotides outside the gene matches: 2. This CDR3 region has 13 residues. CDR1 is SGHAT and CDR2 is FQNNGV in the germline V gene. The CDR3 loop reads CASSWDRENEQFF. The CDR3 bases are TGTGCCAGCAGCTGGGACAGGGAAAATGAGCAGTTCTTC.

This sequence joins TRBV18 and TRBJ1-5; tentative D call: TRBD1 (5 bases). Trimming took off 4 bases at V and 6 bases at J, with 13 bases between the two ends. The CDR3 is made up of 14 amino acids. Germline-derived CDR1 and CDR2 are KGHSH and LQKENI. The CDR3 nucleotides are TGTGCCAGCTCACAGGAGGGGCAGGGTCAGCCCCAGCATTTT. It encodes CASSQEGQGQPQHF. The full variable domain, in which reference TRBV18 and TRBJ1-5 provide the parts outside the CDR3, is NAGVMQNPRHLVRRRGQEARLRCSPMKGHSHVYWYRQLPEEGLKFMVYLQKENIIDESGMPKERFSAEFPKEGPSILRIQQVVRGDSAAYFCASSQEGQGQPQHFGDGTRLSIL.

The rearrangement links TRBV9 to TRBJ2-3; D is possibly TRBD1 (5 bases). This CDR3 has 16 amino acids. Deletions cut 4 bases from V and 3 bases from J, with 18 bases between. From germline, CDR1 is SGDLS and CDR2 YYNGEE. The CDR3 DNA reads as TGTGCCAGCAGCCCGCCAGTGGGGCTAAGGACAGATACGCAGTATTTT. It codes for CASSPPVGLRTDTQYF. Full variable domain (rest looked up from reference TRBV9 and TRBJ2-3): DSGVTQTPKHLITATGQRVTLRCSPRSGDLSVYWYQQSLDQGLQFLIQYYNGEERAKGNILERFSAQQFPDLHSELNLSSLELGDSALYFCASSPPVGLRTDTQYFGPGTRLTVL.

The J gene is TRBJ1-1, the V gene TRBV5-1; no clear D gene. The CDR3 consists of 16 residues. The germline V and J ends were trimmed by 0 bases and 5 bases, with 17 bases remaining between them. Per the germline V gene, CDR1 is SGHRS and CDR2 is YFSETQ. CDR3 nucleotides: TGCGCCAGCAGCTTGGGTCCGGACGGATGGTATACTGAAGCTTTCTTT. This gives the protein CASSLGPDGWYTEAFF. Full variable domain (rest looked up from reference TRBV5-1 and TRBJ1-1): KAGVTQTPRYLIKTRGQQVTLSCSPISGHRSVSWYQQTPGQGLQFLFEYFSETQRNKGNFPGRFSGRQFSNSRSEMNVSTLELGDSALYLCASSLGPDGWYTEAFFGQGTRLTVV.

The chain has TRBV6-1 and TRBJ1-4; the D is unclear. CDR3 length: 15 residues. V lost 2 bases, J lost 8 bases, and 15 bases lay in between. Per germline, CDR1 MNHNS and CDR2 SASEGT. CDR3 loop: CASSESGPLGEKLFF. Written as DNA, the CDR3 is TGTGCCAGCAGTGAATCCGGGCCCCTAGGGGAAAAACTGTTTTTT.

This clone was seen a few times. The chain has TRBV2 and TRBJ1-2; D uncertain. This CDR3 region has 11 residues. Germline V gene sequence: CDR1 SNHLY, CDR2 FYNNEI. V lost 0 bases, J lost 7 bases, and 3 bases lay in between. This chain's CDR3 is CASSEASGYTF. In DNA, the CDR3 is TGTGCCAGCAGTGAAGCGAGTGGCTACACCTTC. Based on the CDR3 plus reference TRBV2 and TRBJ1-2, the full variable domain is EPEVTQTPSHQVTQMGQEVILRCVPISNHLYFYWYRQILGQKVEFLVSFYNNEISEKSEIFDDQFSVERPDGSNFTLKIRSTKLEDSAMYFCASSEASGYTFGSGTRLTVV.